The 18 T cell receptor beta chains presented below share a single source sample, sequenced in a study of vaccination effects on CD4 cells after COVID-19. These receptors lack a known antigen. In the ViraFEST assay, antigen-specific CD4+ clonotypes were identified by expansion after peptide-pool stimulation. Investigators separated out CD4+ T cells once about 10 days of culture had passed. Vaccine recipients had no previous SARS-CoV-2 infection; their nucleocapsid antibodies were negative. The table came from immunoSEQ multiplex PCR; TCRdb's copy has only in-frame clones and leaves some out. The sample yields under 45,000 clones, roughly 70% seen once. Sequenced material: CD4+ T cells from PBMCs cultured with HCoV-OC43 spike peptides, taken before COVID-19 vaccination. The subset is: HCoV-OC43 spike overlapping peptide pool stimulation. Receptor source: a human donor who received a COVID-19 vaccine.

V is TRBV2 and J is TRBJ2-1; D gene ambiguous. The germline CDR1 and CDR2 sequences are SNHLY and FYNNEI. V was cut by 4 bases and J by 6 bases, with 4 bases left in between. This CDR3 comprises 11 residues. Written as DNA, the CDR3 is TGTGCCAGCAGTGCAATCAATGAGCAGTTCTTC. Amino acids: CASSAINEQFF.

This chain links TRBV11-2 with TRBJ2-1; the match to TRBD2 covers 7 bases. V gave up 1 base and J gave up 9 bases; unmatched junction bases: 12. This CDR3 has 16 amino acids. Germline assignment: CDR1 SGHAT and CDR2 FQNNGV. The CDR3 is CASSLVGGGTRTEQFF. The CDR3 nucleotides are TGTGCCAGCAGCTTAGTGGGGGGAGGGACCAGGACTGAGCAGTTCTTC.

DNA for the CDR3: TGTGCCAGCGCCTGGACTAGCATCGATGAGCAGTTCTTC. It translates to CASAWTSIDEQFF. V and J are TRBV6-4 and TRBJ2-1, with 8 positions matching TRBD2. Germline CDR1 and CDR2: MRHNA and SNTAGT. The length of the CDR3 is 13 residues. Germline trimming cut 8 bases from V and 8 bases from J; bases unmatched to any gene: 8.

The chain is built from TRBV5-8 and TRBJ2-3; D is undetermined. Germline V gene lookup returns CDR1 SGHTS and CDR2 YDEGEE. Trimming stripped 4 bases from V and 4 bases from J, with 10 bases between. The CDR3 is 13 residues long. The CDR3 spells CASSLKGSDTQYF. CDR3 DNA: TGTGCCAGCAGCCTAAAGGGCTCAGATACGCAGTATTTT.

This clone was found a few times. The rearrangement uses TRBV27 and TRBJ1-6, with 9 bases lining up with TRBD1. Germline loops: CDR1 MNHEY, CDR2 SMNVEV (reference sequence). CDR3 length: 14 amino acids. Trimming took 5 bases from V and 10 from J; bases not matched to a gene: 6. The CDR3 reads CASSPGTGNSPLHF. In nucleotides, the CDR3 is TGTGCCAGCAGTCCCGGGACAGGGAACTCACCCCTCCACTTT.

The chain combines TRBV5-1 with TRBJ1-2, with D uncertain. The germline V gene has CDR1 SGHRS and CDR2 YFSETQ. The CDR3 extends over 12 amino acids. V was clipped by 2 bases and J by 6 bases, with 8 bases between them. The CDR3 DNA reads TGCGCCAGCAGCTTCCAGGCGGATGGCTACACCTTC. As protein: CASSFQADGYTF. Full variable domain (rest looked up from reference TRBV5-1 and TRBJ1-2): KAGVTQTPRYLIKTRGQQVTLSCSPISGHRSVSWYQQTPGQGLQFLFEYFSETQRNKGNFPGRFSGRQFSNSRSEMNVSTLELGDSALYLCASSFQADGYTFGSGTRLTVV.

The J gene is TRBJ1-2, the V gene TRBV5-1; the D is unclear. This CDR3 has 11 amino acids. CDR1 SGHRS and CDR2 YFSETQ come from the germline V gene. V dropped 6 bases and J dropped 8 bases, with 11 bases sitting between them. Here the CDR3 DNA reads TGCGCCAGCAAGATGGAGGGAGGCTACACCTTC. This gives the protein CASKMEGGYTF.

The chain links TRBV11-3 to TRBJ2-1; 9 bases map to TRBD2. V gave up 1 base and J gave up 8 bases; unmatched junction bases: 9. Germline CDR1 is SGHNT and CDR2 is YENEEA. The CDR3 has 16 residues. The CDR3 is CASSLGGSGRIDEQFF. CDR3 coding DNA: TGTGCCAGCAGCTTAGGGGGTAGCGGGAGAATTGATGAGCAGTTCTTC.

This chain links TRBV20-1 with TRBJ2-1, with 8 bases aligning to TRBD1. The CDR3 is 11 amino acids. Germline CDR1 DFQATT, CDR2 SNEGSKA (reference sequence). V gave up 5 bases and J gave up 9 bases; unmatched junction bases: 3. The CDR3 nucleotides read TGCAGTGCTGGGACAGGTTTTGAGCAGTTCTTC. This translates into CSAGTGFEQFF.

This chain joins TRBV11-2 and TRBJ1-3, with 12 nucleotides matching TRBD1. The J segment lost 1 base and the V segment lost 5 bases, leaving 9 bases of the junction unmatched. The germline V gene encodes CDR1 SGHAT and CDR2 FQNNGV. The CDR3 consists of 18 residues. CDR3 nucleotide sequence: TGTGCCAGCAGCCGCTTAGGGACAGGGGGCTTTTCTGGAAACACCATATATTTT. Encoded protein: CASSRLGTGGFSGNTIYF.

The chain employs TRBV19 and TRBJ2-2, with no clear D. The ends were cut back, 4 bases at V and 0 bases at J, with 6 bases in the middle. The CDR3 covers 14 residues. Germline assignment: CDR1 LNHDA and CDR2 SQIVND (reference sequence). CDR3 sequence: CASSSLANTGELFF. The CDR3 nucleotides are TGTGCCAGTAGTAGTCTAGCGAACACCGGGGAGCTGTTTTTT.

The chain is built from TRBV5-1 and TRBJ2-2; 10 bases line up with TRBD1. The CDR3 length is 14 residues. The germline CDR1 and CDR2 sequences are SGHRS and YFSETQ. With V trimmed by 0 bases and J by 8 bases, 1 base remained unmatched. CDR3 bases: TGCGCCAGCAGCTTGGGACAGGGGGCAGGGGAGCTGTTTTTT. Translated, it gives CASSLGQGAGELFF.

This chain uses TRBV6-1 with TRBJ1-6; weak D call: TRBD1 (5 bases). The germline V gene encodes CDR1 MNHNS and CDR2 SASEGT. The CDR3 covers 15 residues. Trimming shortened V by 2 bases and J by 9 bases, and 14 bases separated the two germline ends. The DNA for the CDR3 is TGTGCCAGCAGTGAACTCCGGGGGTCGGGTTCACCCCTCCACTTT. As protein: CASSELRGSGSPLHF.

The V and J genes are TRBV11-1 and TRBJ1-1; perhaps TRBD1 as D (5 bases). Germline V gene lookup returns CDR1 SGHAT and CDR2 FQDESV (reference sequence). The CDR3 extends over 16 amino acids. Trimming stripped 5 bases from V and 6 bases from J, with 22 bases between. CDR3 sequence: CASSQRGVLAGAEAFF. The CDR3, as DNA: TGTGCCAGCAGCCAGCGGGGGGTATTGGCGGGGGCTGAAGCTTTCTTT.

The rearrangement links TRBV10-3 to TRBJ2-6, with D unclear. The CDR3 covers 16 residues. V was trimmed by 10 bases and J by 0 bases, leaving 16 bases between them. Germline V gene sequence: CDR1 ENHRY, CDR2 SYGVKD. CDR3 residues: CATGRSWISGANVLTF. Written as DNA, the CDR3 is TGTGCCACCGGCAGGAGTTGGATCTCTGGGGCCAACGTCCTGACTTTC.

The chain couples TRBV5-1 to TRBJ2-7; 8 positions match TRBD2. The CDR3 contains 15 residues. Germline V gives CDR1 SGHRS, CDR2 YFSETQ. V was pared by 3 bases and J by 5 bases, with 10 bases of the junction left unmatched. The CDR3 here is CASSYLGSGGDEQYF. CDR3 DNA sequence: TGCGCCAGCAGCTACCTGGGTTCGGGGGGGGACGAGCAGTACTTC. The full variable domain, its missing parts supplied by reference TRBV5-1 and TRBJ2-7, is KAGVTQTPRYLIKTRGQQVTLSCSPISGHRSVSWYQQTPGQGLQFLFEYFSETQRNKGNFPGRFSGRQFSNSRSEMNVSTLELGDSALYLCASSYLGSGGDEQYFGPGTRLTVT.

J is TRBJ2-1 and V is TRBV24-1, with D perhaps being TRBD1 or TRBD2 (5 bases each). Germline loops: CDR1 KGHDR, CDR2 SFDVKD. Trimming pared 4 bases from V and 1 base from J, leaving 13 bases between. The CDR3 loop spans 16 amino acids. CDR3 bases: TGTGCCACCAGTGACGCCCAGGGAGTATCCTACAATGAGCAGTTCTTC. It yields the protein CATSDAQGVSYNEQFF.

The V call is TRBV11-3, the J call TRBJ2-1, with 7 bases that match TRBD2. Germline CDR1 is SGHNT and CDR2 is YENEEA. The ends lost 0 bases at V and 3 bases at J; junction bases unmatched: 2. The CDR3 sequence is 15 residues long. The CDR3 sequence is CASSLDPSGYNEQFF. CDR3 nucleotides: TGTGCCAGCAGCTTAGATCCTAGCGGCTACAATGAGCAGTTCTTC. The complete variable domain, with remaining parts taken from reference TRBV11-3 and TRBJ2-1, reads EAGVVQSPRYKIIEKKQPVAFWCNPISGHNTLYWYLQNLGQGPELLIRYENEEAVDDSQLPKDRFSAERLKGVDSTLKIQPAELGDSAVYLCASSLDPSGYNEQFFGPGTRLTVL.